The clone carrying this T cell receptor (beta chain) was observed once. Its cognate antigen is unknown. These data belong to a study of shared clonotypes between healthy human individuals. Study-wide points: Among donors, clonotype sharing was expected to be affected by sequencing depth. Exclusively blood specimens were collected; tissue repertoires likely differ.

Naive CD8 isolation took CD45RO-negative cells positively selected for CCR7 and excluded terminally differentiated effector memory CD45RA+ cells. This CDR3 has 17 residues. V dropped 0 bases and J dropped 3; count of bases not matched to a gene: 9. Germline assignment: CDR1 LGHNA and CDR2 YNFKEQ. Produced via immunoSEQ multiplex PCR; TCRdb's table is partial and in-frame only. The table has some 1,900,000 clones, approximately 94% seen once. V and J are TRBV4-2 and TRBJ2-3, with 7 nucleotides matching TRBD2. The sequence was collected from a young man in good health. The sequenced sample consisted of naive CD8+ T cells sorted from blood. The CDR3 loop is CASSQDFLGGETDTQYF. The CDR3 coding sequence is TGTGCCAGCAGCCAAGATTTCCTGGGGGGGGAGACAGATACGCAGTATTTT.